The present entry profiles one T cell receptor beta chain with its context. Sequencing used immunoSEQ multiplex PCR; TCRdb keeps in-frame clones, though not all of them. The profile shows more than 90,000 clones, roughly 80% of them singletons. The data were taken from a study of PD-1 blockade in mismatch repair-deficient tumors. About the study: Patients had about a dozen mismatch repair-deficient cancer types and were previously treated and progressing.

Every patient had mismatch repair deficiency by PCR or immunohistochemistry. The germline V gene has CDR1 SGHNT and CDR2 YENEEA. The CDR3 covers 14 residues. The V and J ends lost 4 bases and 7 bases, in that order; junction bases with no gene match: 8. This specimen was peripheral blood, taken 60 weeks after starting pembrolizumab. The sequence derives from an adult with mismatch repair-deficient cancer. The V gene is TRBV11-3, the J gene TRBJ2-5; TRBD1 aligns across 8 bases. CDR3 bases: TGTGCCAGCAGCTCCACAGGGGGGTTGGTGACCCAGTACTTC. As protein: CASSSTGGLVTQYF.